One and the same sample provided the 25 T cell receptor beta chains below, sequenced in a study of T cells in Graves' hyperthyroidism and ophthalmopathy. Amplification targeted TCR beta CDR3 regions from RNA transcripts. HTBI primers were employed in a first-round RT-PCR of the TCR CDR3. TCRdb reprocessed the multiplex PCR reads via MiXCR and lists one record per CDR3 protein. The table shows 400,000 to 500,000 distinct CDR3 sequences, with approximately 15% occurring only once. Source material: blood. All receptors derive from a woman aged 18-29 years with Graves' hyperthyroidism.

This clonotype showed up many times. The rearrangement uses TRBV4-1 and TRBJ2-5; TRBD2 matches 12 bases. Germline V lookup: CDR1 MGHRA, CDR2 YSYEKL. The CDR3 extends over 15 amino acids. J gave up 5 bases and V 1 base, and 2 bases lay outside the gene matches. The CDR3 spells CASSQVLAGGETQYF. CDR3 bases: TGCGCCAGCAGCCAAGTACTAGCGGGAGGTGAGACCCAGTACTTC.

This clonotype has at least ten counts. The chain has TRBV12-3 or TRBV12-4 and TRBJ2-3; no clear D. CDR3 length: 13 amino acids. The V and J ends lost 6 bases and 5 bases respectively, with 12 bases between them. In DNA, the CDR3 is TGTGCCAGCAGGCCCAGTGGTGAAGATACGCAGTATTTT. It specifies CASRPSGEDTQYF.

This clonotype showed up just a few times. Given the absence of the conserved phenylalanine or tryptophan at the CDR3 end, a read error is likely. The CDR3 sequence: CASRRQGSNTEAFL. The CDR3, as DNA: TGTGCCAGCAGGAGACAGGGGTCGAACACTGAAGCTTTCCTT. The chain links TRBV12-3 or TRBV12-4 to TRBJ1-1; 8 nucleotides line up with TRBD1. Trimming removed 6 bases from V and 1 base from J; junction bases left unmatched: 4. CDR3 length: 14 residues.

This clonotype was counted a single time. This may stem from a read error, because a much larger clone lies one nucleotide away. The V gene is TRBV3-1, the J gene TRBJ2-7; D possibly corresponds to TRBD2 (5 bases). The end of the DNA aligns better with TRBJ2-1, so the J call may be wrong. The germline V gene has CDR1 LGHDT and CDR2 YNNKEL (reference sequence). The CDR3 has 15 amino acids. The chain's CDR3 is CASSQGGPVPYEQFF. The CDR3 nucleotides read TGTGCCAGCAGCCAAGGAGGGCCGGTTCCCTACGAGCAGTTCTTC.

This clonotype was observed at least ten times. J is TRBJ1-1 and V is TRBV7-3; a weak D match, TRBD1 (6 bases). Trimming left V 1 base short and J 4 bases short, with 10 bases between. This CDR3 is 14 amino acids long. CDR1 and CDR2 (germline): SGHTA, FQGTGA. The DNA of the CDR3 is TGTGCCAGCAGCTTAATGGGGGCGAGCACTGAAGCTTTCTTT. This codes for CASSLMGASTEAFF. Drawing the rest from reference TRBV7-3 and TRBJ1-1, the complete variable domain is GAGVSQTPSNKVTEKGKYVELRCDPISGHTALYWYRQSLGQGPEFLIYFQGTGAADDSGLPNDRFFAVRPEGSVSTLKIQRTERGDSAVYLCASSLMGASTEAFFGQGTRLTVV.

This clonotype was seen only a few times. The genes are TRBV3-1 and TRBJ2-7; 11 bases align to TRBD2. Germline V gives CDR1 LGHDT, CDR2 YNNKEL (reference sequence). With V trimmed by 1 base and J by 9 bases, 5 bases remained unmatched. There are 14 residues in the CDR3. Written as DNA, the CDR3 is TGTGCCAGCAGCCAAGGACTAGCGGGATTTGGGCAGTACTTC. Its translation: CASSQGLAGFGQYF.

The chain joins TRBV4-1 to TRBJ1-1; D is ambiguous. CDR1 and CDR2 from the germline V gene are MGHRA and YSYEKL. This CDR3 has 13 amino acids. Trimming left V 1 base short and J 6 bases short, with 9 bases between. Here the CDR3 DNA reads TGCGCCAGCAGCCAAGGGAACACACCTGAAGCTTTCTTT. Amino acids: CASSQGNTPEAFF.

This clonotype was seen a handful of times. The chain employs TRBV18 and TRBJ2-3, with 8 bases fitting TRBD1. This CDR3 has 14 residues. Germline-derived CDR1 and CDR2 are KGHSH and LQKENI. The trim removed 3 bases at V and 6 bases at J, leaving 5 bases unmatched. CDR3: CASSPPGGVDTQYF. The CDR3 coding sequence is TGTGCCAGCTCACCGCCAGGGGGCGTTGATACGCAGTATTTT.

This clonotype was detected only a few times. The genes are TRBV6-1 and TRBJ1-6; a possible D gene is TRBD1 (5 bases). The CDR3 has 12 residues. CDR1 is MNHNS and CDR2 is SASEGT in the germline V gene. Trimming removed 8 bases from V and 14 bases from J, with 16 bases in between. The chain's CDR3 is CASRRGLETLHF. The CDR3 nucleotides read TGTGCCAGCCGTAGGGGCCTCGAGACCCTCCACTTT.

This clonotype was recorded many times. This sequence joins TRBV18 and TRBJ2-5; D is uncertain. The CDR3 runs 13 residues. Trimming pared 3 bases from V and 1 base from J, leaving 6 bases between. Germline lookup yields CDR1 KGHSH and CDR2 LQKENI. CDR3: CASSPPIQETQYF. CDR3 nucleotide sequence: TGTGCCAGCTCACCCCCAATCCAAGAGACCCAGTACTTC.

This clonotype was found many times. The rearrangement links TRBV24-1 to TRBJ2-3, with TRBD1 identical over 7 bases. The V and J ends lost 5 bases and 6 bases, in that order; junction bases with no gene match: 19. The CDR3 is 18 residues long. Germline V gene data show CDR1 as KGHDR and CDR2 as SFDVKD. CDR3: CATSGGDNRDSLGDTQYF. The CDR3 coding sequence is TGTGCCACCAGTGGAGGGGACAACCGGGACAGCTTGGGGGATACGCAGTATTTT.

Ten or more counts support this clonotype. The chain employs TRBV5-1 and TRBJ2-1; possible D gene TRBD2, 6 bases. CDR3 length: 16 residues. V lost 4 bases, J lost 5 bases, and 19 bases lay in between. Germline values: CDR1 SGHRS, CDR2 YFSETQ. CDR3 DNA: TGCGCCAGCAGCCAAAGCCCCGGGACTCTCGACAATGAGCAGTTCTTC. It encodes CASSQSPGTLDNEQFF. Complete variable domain (other parts from reference TRBV5-1 and TRBJ2-1): KAGVTQTPRYLIKTRGQQVTLSCSPISGHRSVSWYQQTPGQGLQFLFEYFSETQRNKGNFPGRFSGRQFSNSRSEMNVSTLELGDSALYLCASSQSPGTLDNEQFFGPGTRLTVL.

The table lists this clonotype with many counts. This CDR3 reads CASSPQVSSVAETQYF. DNA for the CDR3: TGTGCCAGCTCACCCCAGGTTTCGAGCGTCGCGGAGACCCAGTACTTC. V gene TRBV18 combines with J gene TRBJ2-5; the D is unclear. V shed 3 bases and J shed 5 bases, with 19 bases lying between them. Germline V gene lookup returns CDR1 KGHSH and CDR2 LQKENI. The CDR3 contains 16 residues.

V gene TRBV6-6 combines with J gene TRBJ2-3; unclear D gene. The CDR3 totals 15 residues. Trimming shortened V by 0 bases and J by 0 bases, and 7 bases separated the two germline ends. The germline gives CDR1 MNHNY, CDR2 SVGAGI (reference sequence). The CDR3 DNA follows: TGTGCCAGCAGTTACTCAACTCTAAGCACAGATACGCAGTATTTT. Translated: CASSYSTLSTDTQYF.

This clonotype came up many times. The chain carries TRBV12-3 or TRBV12-4 and TRBJ2-5, with D possibly matching TRBD2 (5 bases). With 5 bases removed from V and 4 bases from J, the gap between germline ends came to 17 bases. CDR3 length: 15 residues. The chain's CDR3 is CASSPTPPAGETQYF. The CDR3, as DNA: TGTGCCAGCAGTCCCACCCCCCCTGCGGGAGAGACCCAGTACTTC.

This clonotype was seen only a few times. The chain links TRBV29-1 to TRBJ1-4; TRBD1 might be the D (5 bases). The germline V gene has CDR1 SQVTM and CDR2 ANQGSEA. This CDR3 comprises 14 residues. V gave up 6 bases and J gave up 5 bases, with 16 bases separating them. As DNA, the CDR3 is TGCAGCGTGGATGAGGCCGGGGCCAATGAAAAACTGTTTTTT. This gives the protein CSVDEAGANEKLFF.

This clonotype was detected many times. V is TRBV18 and J is TRBJ1-5; D not resolved. CDR1 KGHSH and CDR2 LQKENI come from the germline V gene. Trimming removed 6 bases at V and 7 bases at J, with 13 bases between. The CDR3 length is 13 residues. The CDR3: CASSYGEDQPQHF. CDR3 coding DNA: TGTGCCAGCTCGTACGGGGAGGACCAGCCCCAGCATTTT.

This clonotype came up many times. The gene calls are TRBV5-1 and TRBJ2-1, with D possibly called TRBD1 or TRBD2 (5 bases each). The CDR3 totals 15 residues. Germline assignment: CDR1 SGHRS and CDR2 YFSETQ. V shed 0 bases and J shed 6 bases, with 13 bases lying between them. CDR3 sequence (DNA): TGCGCCAGCAGCTTGGCCCCGGGGACGAGCAATGAGCAGTTCTTC. Encoded protein: CASSLAPGTSNEQFF. The full variable domain, rest sourced from reference TRBV5-1 and TRBJ2-1, is KAGVTQTPRYLIKTRGQQVTLSCSPISGHRSVSWYQQTPGQGLQFLFEYFSETQRNKGNFPGRFSGRQFSNSRSEMNVSTLELGDSALYLCASSLAPGTSNEQFFGPGTRLTVL.

V usage is TRBV7-9 and J usage is TRBJ2-7; possibly TRBD2 for D (6 bases). Germline V CDR1 and CDR2: SEHNR, FQNEAQ (reference sequence). The ends were cut back, 5 bases at V and 4 bases at J, with 21 bases in the middle. The CDR3 loop spans 16 amino acids. The CDR3, as DNA: TGTGCCAGCAGCCACCGACCCGGGACTCCTTTTTACGAGCAGTACTTC. As protein: CASSHRPGTPFYEQYF. Full variable domain (rest looked up from reference TRBV7-9 and TRBJ2-7): DTGVSQNPRHKITKRGQNVTFRCDPISEHNRLYWYRQTLGQGPEFLTYFQNEAQLEKSRLLSDRFSAERPKGSFSTLEIQRTEQGDSAMYLCASSHRPGTPFYEQYFGPGTRLTVT.

There are many counts of this clonotype. V gene TRBV6-1 combines with J gene TRBJ2-7; TRBD2 matches at 7 bases. CDR3 length equals 15 residues. The germline V gene has CDR1 MNHNS and CDR2 SASEGT. Trimming cost V 5 bases and J 0 bases; bases outside gene matches: 7. This chain's CDR3 is CASSLTPGGSYEQYV. CDR3 bases: TGTGCCAGCAGTCTGACTCCGGGAGGCTCCTACGAGCAGTACGTC.

This clonotype occurred many times. The chain carries TRBV11-2 and TRBJ2-3, with D possibly matching TRBD2 (6 bases). The CDR3 length is 18 residues. Trimming took off 3 bases at V and 0 bases at J, with 19 bases between the two ends. Looked up from germline, CDR1 is SGHAT and CDR2 is FQNNGV. The CDR3 bases are TGTGCCAGCAGCTTGCGGAGAGGTAGCGGCACTAGCACAGATACGCAGTATTTT. Protein sequence: CASSLRRGSGTSTDTQYF.

This clonotype occurred many times. V is TRBV7-9 and J is TRBJ1-5; 8 bases are shared with TRBD1. CDR3 size: 16 residues. Per germline, CDR1 SEHNR and CDR2 FQNEAQ (reference sequence). The trim removed 1 base at V and 0 bases at J, leaving 2 bases unmatched. The CDR3 is CASSLGTGSSNQPQHF. For the CDR3, the DNA is TGTGCCAGCAGCTTAGGGACAGGGAGTAGCAATCAGCCCCAGCATTTT.

This clonotype was seen ten or more times. The rearrangement links TRBV15 to TRBJ2-3; D call uncertain. Trimming shortened V by 4 bases and J by 5 bases, and 7 bases separated the two germline ends. This CDR3 spans 12 amino acids. CDR1 is LNHNV and CDR2 is YYDKDF in the germline V gene (reference sequence). DNA of the CDR3: TGTGCCACCAGCATCTACCTAGATACGCAGTATTTT. Amino acid sequence: CATSIYLDTQYF. The whole variable domain, remainder taken from reference TRBV15 and TRBJ2-3, is DAMVIQNPRYQVTQFGKPVTLSCSQTLNHNVMYWYQQKSSQAPKLLFHYYDKDFNNEADTPDNFQSRRPNTSFCFLDIRSPGLGDTAMYLCATSIYLDTQYFGPGTRLTVL.

This clonotype was detected many times. V usage is TRBV29-1 and J usage is TRBJ2-2, with D possibly matching TRBD2 (6 bases). The V end lost 7 bases, the J end lost 7 bases, and 10 bases lay between the germline ends. Germline V lookup: CDR1 SQVTM, CDR2 ANQGSEA. This CDR3 is built from 11 residues. CDR3 nucleotides: TGCAGCGCCGGGGGTGGCGGGGAGCTGTTTTTT. Amino acid sequence: CSAGGGGELFF.

V usage is TRBV6-1 and J usage is TRBJ1-4, with a weak D call TRBD1 (5 bases). V lost 5 bases and J lost 4, with 17 bases in between. This CDR3 spans 16 amino acids. Germline assignment: CDR1 MNHNS and CDR2 SASEGT. CDR3 bases: TGTGCCAGCAGTTTAGGTCCGAGACAGAATAATGAAAAACTGTTTTTT. This gives the protein CASSLGPRQNNEKLFF.